A selection of T cell receptor beta chains follows, all from one sample in a study of clonality assessment in lymphoblastic leukemia. TCRdb re-called the PCR reads through MiXCR, storing one row per CDR3 protein. The sample comprises 400 or so distinct CDR3 sequences, about 31% of which are singletons, and about a sixth rests with the top ten. These receptor sequences come from a human donor with acute lymphoblastic leukemia. Each CDR3 is given without its conserved first and last residue.

TRBV6-5,TRBJ1-1,ASSSAPGTEAF
TRBV30,TRBJ1-1,AWSPITEAF
TRBV5-1,TRBJ2-2,ASSQGDTGELF
TRBV6-1,TRBJ1-6,ASSEGWDGYSPLH
TRBV12-3/TRBV12-4,TRBJ2-1,ASLGSGNEQF
TRBV27,TRBJ2-1,ASSTGAGDGLRGEQF
TRBV5-6,TRBJ1-1,ASSLLGEAF
TRBV5-1,TRBJ2-7,ASSLLQGYEQY
TRBV5-4,TRBJ2-1,VSSLKEPTNEQF
TRBV7-6,TRBJ2-7,ASSKNPPGGVGDPHYEQY
TRBV7-3,TRBJ1-1,ASSLAPNTEAF
TRBV7-2,TRBJ1-5,ASSLGDRPEDQPQH
TRBV15,TRBJ2-5,ATSRVAGGQETQY
TRBV11-2,TRBJ2-5,ASSLVPPAEGARGETQY
TRBV4-2,TRBJ2-2,ASSQAGPGLAGTGELF
TRBV5-1,TRBJ2-7,ASSLSANYEQY
TRBV5-1,TRBJ2-1,ASSPDLAGSSYNEQF
TRBV27,TRBJ2-5,ASRSAGRETQY
TRBV7-3,TRBJ1-1,ASSLSGVAEAF
TRBV5-6,TRBJ2-7,ASGRGGNSYEQY
TRBV18,TRBJ2-1,ASSPTSGNYNEQF
TRBV28,TRBJ1-2,ASSSYPALGYT
TRBV12-3/TRBV12-4,TRBJ1-6,ASSQRRVSYNSPLH
TRBV15,TRBJ1-6,ATSGDRLGGSPLH
TRBV5-1,TRBJ1-2,ASSPDLTSYGYT
TRBV28,TRBJ2-1,ASSLLAASNEQF
TRBV7-2,TRBJ2-3,ASSLRGGPSTDTQY